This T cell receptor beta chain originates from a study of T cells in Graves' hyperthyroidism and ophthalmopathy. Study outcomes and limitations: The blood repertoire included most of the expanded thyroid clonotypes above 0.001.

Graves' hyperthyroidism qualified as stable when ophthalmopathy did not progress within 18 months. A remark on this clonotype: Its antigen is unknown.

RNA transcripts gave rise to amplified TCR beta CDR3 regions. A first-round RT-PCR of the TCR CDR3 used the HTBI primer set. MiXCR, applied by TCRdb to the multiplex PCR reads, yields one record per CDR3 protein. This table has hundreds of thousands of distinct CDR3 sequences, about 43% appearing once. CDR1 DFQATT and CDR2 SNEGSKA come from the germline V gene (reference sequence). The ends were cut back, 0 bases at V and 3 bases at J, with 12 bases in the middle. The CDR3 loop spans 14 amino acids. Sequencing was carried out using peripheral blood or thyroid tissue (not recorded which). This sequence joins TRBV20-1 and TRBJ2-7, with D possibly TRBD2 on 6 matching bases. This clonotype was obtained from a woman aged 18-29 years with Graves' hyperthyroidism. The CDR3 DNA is TGCAGTGCTAGAGATTACGGGAGTTTCTACGAGCAGTACTTC. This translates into CSARDYGSFYEQYF.